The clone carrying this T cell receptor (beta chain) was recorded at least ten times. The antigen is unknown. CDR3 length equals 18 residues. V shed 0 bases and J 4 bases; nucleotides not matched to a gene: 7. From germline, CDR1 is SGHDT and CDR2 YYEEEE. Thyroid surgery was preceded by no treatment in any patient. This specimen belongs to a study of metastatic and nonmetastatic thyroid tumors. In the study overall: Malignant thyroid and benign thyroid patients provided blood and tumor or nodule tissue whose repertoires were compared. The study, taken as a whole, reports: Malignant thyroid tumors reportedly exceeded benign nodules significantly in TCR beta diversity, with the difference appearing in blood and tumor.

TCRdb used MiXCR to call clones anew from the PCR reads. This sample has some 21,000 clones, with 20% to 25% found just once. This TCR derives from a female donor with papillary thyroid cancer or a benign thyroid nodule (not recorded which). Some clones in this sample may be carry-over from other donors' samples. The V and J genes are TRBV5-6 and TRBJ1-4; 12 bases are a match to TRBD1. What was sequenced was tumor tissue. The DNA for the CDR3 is TGTGCCAGCAGCTTGGCGGGACAGGGGGCAGGAGGTAATGAAAAACTGTTTTTT. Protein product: CASSLAGQGAGGNEKLFF.